This T cell receptor beta chain emerged from a study of blood T cell repertoires in COVID-19. Study-wide context: Spain, Italy and the United States supplied samples that represented acute and convalescent COVID-19. The cDNA or gDNA used as material had been derived from T cells, B-cell-depleted T cells, or PBMCs.

Per germline, CDR1 LNHDA and CDR2 SQIVND (reference sequence). The length of the CDR3 is 12 residues. V dropped 5 bases and J dropped 13 bases, with 15 bases sitting between them. Original handling: From reference gene primer amplification, estimates of nucleated cell counts were derived. Only in-frame clones appear in the TCRdb table, and some are missing; sequencing was by immunoSEQ multiplex PCR. For V, J and clone size, that table is used; D and trimming come from the DNA. Seen here are roughly 74,000 clones, about 86% observed once, and the top ten hold 1.5% to 2.5%. Sequenced sample: peripheral blood. The chain employs TRBV19 and TRBJ1-5; no clear D. This sequence originates from a woman older than 75 with active or convalescent COVID-19. For the CDR3, the DNA is TGTGCCAGTAGTCCCCCCGGAGGTCATCAGCATTTT. This codes for CASSPPGGHQHF.